The 12 T cell receptor beta chains below all came from one sample that was sequenced in a study of neoadjuvant nivolumab and ipilimumab in lung cancer. Repertoires were generated with immunoSEQ multiplex PCR, while TCRdb's copy carries only in-frame clones and drops some. This sample has 10,000 to 15,000 clones, with 90% to 97% found just once. The sample here was peripheral blood, taken after neoadjuvant nivolumab, alone or with ipilimumab, at or shortly before surgery. The receptors here all came from an adult with non-small cell lung cancer.

The chain combines TRBV2 with TRBJ2-7; the D is unclear. CDR1 is SNHLY and CDR2 is FYNNEI in the germline V gene. The V end was cut by 5 bases, the J end by 3 bases, with 5 bases between. The CDR3 loop spans 11 amino acids. The CDR3 nucleotides read TGTGCCAGCAGTAATAACTACGAGCAGTACTTC. Translation gives CASSNNYEQYF.

J is TRBJ1-2 and V is TRBV6-5, with 12 bases matching TRBD1. This CDR3 contains 14 residues. Germline trimming cut 5 bases from V and 7 bases from J; bases unmatched to any gene: 5. Germline V gene sequence: CDR1 MNHEY, CDR2 SVGAGI. CDR3 in DNA: TGTGCCAGCAGTCCGGGACAGGGGGCCGCTGGCTACACCTTC. Its protein is CASSPGQGAAGYTF.

This chain uses TRBV7-3 with TRBJ2-1; no firm D call. Trimming removed 2 bases from V and 8 bases from J, with 4 bases in between. Germline CDR1 is SGHTA and CDR2 is FQGTGA. The CDR3 contains 11 residues. CDR3 sequence reads: CASSLLDEQFF. In DNA, the CDR3 is TGTGCCAGCAGCTTACTGGATGAGCAGTTCTTC.

The chain employs TRBV7-2 and TRBJ2-7; possible D gene TRBD2, 6 bases. This CDR3 region has 15 residues. Germline CDR1 reads SGHTA; CDR2 reads FQGNSA. Trimming cost V 1 base and J 7 bases, with 17 bases left between them. Here the CDR3 reads CASSLVTAGSGEQYF. CDR3 DNA: TGTGCCAGCAGCTTAGTGACGGCGGGATCGGGTGAGCAGTACTTC.

The chain is built from TRBV25-1 and TRBJ1-2, with D uncertain. Trimming removed 8 bases at V and 8 bases at J, with 15 bases between. Germline V gives CDR1 MGHDK, CDR2 SYGVNS. The length of the CDR3 is 12 residues. CDR3 DNA sequence: TGTGCCAGCTCCCCTTCCGGGCTCGGCTACACCTTC. Protein product: CASSPSGLGYTF.

J is TRBJ2-3 and V is TRBV2; 10 bases line up with TRBD2. Germline V gene sequence: CDR1 SNHLY, CDR2 FYNNEI. The CDR3 has 16 amino acids. V dropped 6 bases and J dropped 3; count of bases not matched to a gene: 9. This CDR3 reads CASRRGLAGETDTQYF. CDR3 sequence (DNA): TGTGCCAGCAGGAGGGGGCTAGCGGGAGAAACAGATACGCAGTATTTT.

A note on this clone: The junction does not match germline at one end; this may be a read error. The chain recombines TRBV28 with TRBJ2-7; no firm D call. Germline values: CDR1 MDHEN, CDR2 SYDVKM. CDR3 length: 12 residues. CDR3 amino acids: CASSLEKLLRHF. CDR3 DNA sequence: TGTGCCAGCAGTTTGGAGAAGCTCCTACGGCACTTC.

The V gene is TRBV11-3, the J gene TRBJ2-3; 10 bases are shared with TRBD2. The V segment lost 9 bases and the J segment 4 bases; nucleotides outside the gene matches: 4. Germline V gene sequence: CDR1 SGHNT, CDR2 YENEEA. The CDR3 extends over 13 amino acids. The CDR3 loop reads CASSGRLADTQYF. Here the CDR3 DNA reads TGTGCCAGTAGCGGGAGGCTGGCAGATACGCAGTATTTT. The variable domain in full, completed from reference TRBV11-3 and TRBJ2-3, reads EAGVVQSPRYKIIEKKQPVAFWCNPISGHNTLYWYLQNLGQGPELLIRYENEEAVDDSQLPKDRFSAERLKGVDSTLKIQPAELGDSAVYLCASSGRLADTQYFGPGTRLTVL.

The chain employs TRBV10-3 and TRBJ1-4; D is uncertain. The V gene's germline CDR1 is ENHRY and CDR2 SYGVKD. Trimming pared 3 bases from V and 5 bases from J, leaving 7 bases between. CDR3 length equals 13 residues. CDR3 in DNA: TGTGCCATCAGTGAAGGTCAGAATGAAAAACTGTTTTTT. This encodes CAISEGQNEKLFF.

This rearrangement joins TRBV7-3 to TRBJ2-3; D not resolved. The CDR3 is 13 amino acids. Germline V gene data show CDR1 as SGHTA and CDR2 as FQGTGA. Trimming pared 5 bases from V and 8 bases from J, leaving 14 bases between. The CDR3 DNA is TGTGCCAGCAGCCCCATCTCTAAGGGTACGCAGTATTTT. Amino acids: CASSPISKGTQYF.

The gene calls are TRBV5-8 and TRBJ2-5; D perhaps matches TRBD2 (5 bases). CDR1 SGHTS and CDR2 YDEGEE come from the germline V gene. The CDR3 length is 18 residues. Trimming removed 4 bases from V and 5 bases from J, with 27 bases in between. Here the CDR3 reads CASSPGVWERVMLETQYF. CDR3 sequence (DNA): TGTGCCAGCAGCCCCGGTGTTTGGGAGAGGGTGATGCTGGAGACCCAGTACTTC. The entire variable domain, with the rest obtained from reference TRBV5-8 and TRBJ2-5, is as follows: EAGVTQSPTHLIKTRGQQATLRCSPISGHTSVYWYQQALGLGLQFLLWYDEGEERNRGNFPPRFSGRQFPNYSSELNVNALELEDSALYLCASSPGVWERVMLETQYFGPGTRLLVL.

In nucleotides, the CDR3 is TGCGCCAGCAGCTTGGAAACTAGCGGGGGGTACAATGAGCAGTTCTTC. Translation gives CASSLETSGGYNEQFF. The chain combines TRBV5-1 with TRBJ2-1; 12 bases map to TRBD2. With V trimmed by 0 bases and J by 4 bases, 2 bases remained unmatched. The CDR3 is 16 amino acids. Germline CDR1 and CDR2: SGHRS and YFSETQ.